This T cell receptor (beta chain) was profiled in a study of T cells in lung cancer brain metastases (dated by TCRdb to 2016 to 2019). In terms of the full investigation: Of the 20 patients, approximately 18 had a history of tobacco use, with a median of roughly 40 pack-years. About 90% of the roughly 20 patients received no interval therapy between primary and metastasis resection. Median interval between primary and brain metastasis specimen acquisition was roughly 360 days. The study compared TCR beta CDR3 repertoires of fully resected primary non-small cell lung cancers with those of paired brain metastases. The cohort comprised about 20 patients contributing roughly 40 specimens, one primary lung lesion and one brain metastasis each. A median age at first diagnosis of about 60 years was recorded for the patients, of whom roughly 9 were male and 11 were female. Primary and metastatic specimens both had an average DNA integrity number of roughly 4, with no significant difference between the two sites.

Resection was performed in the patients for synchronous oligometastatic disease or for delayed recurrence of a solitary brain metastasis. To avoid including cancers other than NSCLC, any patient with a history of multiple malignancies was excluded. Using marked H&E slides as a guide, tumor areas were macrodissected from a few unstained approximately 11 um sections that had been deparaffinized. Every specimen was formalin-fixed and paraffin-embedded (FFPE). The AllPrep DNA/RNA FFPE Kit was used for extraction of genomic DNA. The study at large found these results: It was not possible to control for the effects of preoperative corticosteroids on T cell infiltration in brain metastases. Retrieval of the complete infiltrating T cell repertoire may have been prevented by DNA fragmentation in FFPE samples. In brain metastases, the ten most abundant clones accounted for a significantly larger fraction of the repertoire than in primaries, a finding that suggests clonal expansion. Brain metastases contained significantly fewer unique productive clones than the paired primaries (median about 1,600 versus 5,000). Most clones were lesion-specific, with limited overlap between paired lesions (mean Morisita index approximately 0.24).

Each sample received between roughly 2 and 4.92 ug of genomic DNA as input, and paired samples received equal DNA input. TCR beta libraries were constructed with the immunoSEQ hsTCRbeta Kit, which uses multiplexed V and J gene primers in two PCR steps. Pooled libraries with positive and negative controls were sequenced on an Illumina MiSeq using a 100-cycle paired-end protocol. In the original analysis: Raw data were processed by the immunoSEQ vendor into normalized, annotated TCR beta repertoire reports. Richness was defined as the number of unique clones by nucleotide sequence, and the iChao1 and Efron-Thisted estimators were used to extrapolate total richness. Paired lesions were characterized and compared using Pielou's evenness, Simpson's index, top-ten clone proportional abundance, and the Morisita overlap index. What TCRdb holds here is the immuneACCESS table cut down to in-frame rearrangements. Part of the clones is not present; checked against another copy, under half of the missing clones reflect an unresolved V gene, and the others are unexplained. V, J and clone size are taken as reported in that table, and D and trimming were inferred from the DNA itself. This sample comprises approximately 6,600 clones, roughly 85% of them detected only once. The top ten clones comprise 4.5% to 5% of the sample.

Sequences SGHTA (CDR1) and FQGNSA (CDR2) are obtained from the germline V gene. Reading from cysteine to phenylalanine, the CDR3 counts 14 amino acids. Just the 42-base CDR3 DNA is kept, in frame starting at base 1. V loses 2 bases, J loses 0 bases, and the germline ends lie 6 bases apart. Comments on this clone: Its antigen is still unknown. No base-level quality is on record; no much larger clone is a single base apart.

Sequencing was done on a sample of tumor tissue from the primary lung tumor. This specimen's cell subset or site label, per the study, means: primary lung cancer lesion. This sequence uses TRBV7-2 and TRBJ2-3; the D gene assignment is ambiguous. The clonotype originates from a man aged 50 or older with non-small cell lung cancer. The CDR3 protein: CASSLLMSTDTQYF. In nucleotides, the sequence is TGTGCCAGCAGCTTACTGATGAGCACAGATACGCAGTATTTT.